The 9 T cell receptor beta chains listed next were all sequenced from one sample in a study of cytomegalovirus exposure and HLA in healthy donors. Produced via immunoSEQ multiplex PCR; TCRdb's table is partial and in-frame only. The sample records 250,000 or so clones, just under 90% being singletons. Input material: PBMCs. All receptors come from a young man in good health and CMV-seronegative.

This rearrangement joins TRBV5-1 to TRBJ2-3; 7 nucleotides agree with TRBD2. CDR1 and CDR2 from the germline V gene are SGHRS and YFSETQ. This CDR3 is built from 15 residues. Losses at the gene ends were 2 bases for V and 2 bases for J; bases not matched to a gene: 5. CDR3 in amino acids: CASSFLSGDTDTQYF. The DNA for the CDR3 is TGCGCCAGCAGCTTCCTGAGCGGGGACACAGATACGCAGTATTTT.

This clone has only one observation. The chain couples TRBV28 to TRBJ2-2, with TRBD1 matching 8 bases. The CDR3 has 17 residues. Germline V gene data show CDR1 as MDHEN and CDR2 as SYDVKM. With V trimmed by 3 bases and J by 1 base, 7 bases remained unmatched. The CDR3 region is CASSFPLDRENTGELFF. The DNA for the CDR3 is TGTGCCAGCAGTTTCCCTTTGGACAGGGAGAACACCGGGGAGCTGTTTTTT.

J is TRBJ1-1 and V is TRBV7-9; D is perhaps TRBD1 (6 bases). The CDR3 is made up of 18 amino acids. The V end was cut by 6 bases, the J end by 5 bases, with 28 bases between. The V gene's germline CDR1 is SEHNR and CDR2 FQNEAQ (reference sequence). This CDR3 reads CASRRGQIALPGNTEAFF. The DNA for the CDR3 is TGTGCCAGCAGGAGAGGACAGATCGCCTTACCGGGAAATACTGAAGCTTTCTTT.

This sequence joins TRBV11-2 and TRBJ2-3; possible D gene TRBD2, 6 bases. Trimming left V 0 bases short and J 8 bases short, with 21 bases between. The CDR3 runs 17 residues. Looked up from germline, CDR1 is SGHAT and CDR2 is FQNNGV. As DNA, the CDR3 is TGTGCCAGCAGCTTAGATTATTTTGCGGGGTACGAACGTACGCAGTATTTT. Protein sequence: CASSLDYFAGYERTQYF. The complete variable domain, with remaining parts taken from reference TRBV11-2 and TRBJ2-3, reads EAGVAQSPRYKIIEKRQSVAFWCNPISGHATLYWYQQILGQGPKLLIQFQNNGVVDDSQLPKDRFSAERLKGVDSTLKIQPAKLEDSAVYLCASSLDYFAGYERTQYFGPGTRLTVL.

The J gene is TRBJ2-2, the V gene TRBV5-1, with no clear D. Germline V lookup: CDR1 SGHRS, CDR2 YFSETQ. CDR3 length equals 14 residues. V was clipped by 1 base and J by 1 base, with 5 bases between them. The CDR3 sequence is CASSLSGNTGELFF. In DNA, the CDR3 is TGCGCCAGCAGCTTGTCAGGGAACACCGGGGAGCTGTTTTTT.

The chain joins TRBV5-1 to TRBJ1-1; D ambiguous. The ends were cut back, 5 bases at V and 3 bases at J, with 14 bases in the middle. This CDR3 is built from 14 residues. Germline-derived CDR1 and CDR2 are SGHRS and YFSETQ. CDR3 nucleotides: TGCGCCAGCAGTCTCTATCCCGCGGACACTGAAGCTTTCTTT. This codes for CASSLYPADTEAFF.

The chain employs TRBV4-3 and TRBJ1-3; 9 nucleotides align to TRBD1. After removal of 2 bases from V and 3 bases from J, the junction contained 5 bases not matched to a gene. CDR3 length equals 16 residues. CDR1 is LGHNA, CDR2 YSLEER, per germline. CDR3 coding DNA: TGCGCCAGCAGCCAATTTACAGGGGGCGGTGGAAACACCATATATTTT. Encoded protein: CASSQFTGGGGNTIYF.

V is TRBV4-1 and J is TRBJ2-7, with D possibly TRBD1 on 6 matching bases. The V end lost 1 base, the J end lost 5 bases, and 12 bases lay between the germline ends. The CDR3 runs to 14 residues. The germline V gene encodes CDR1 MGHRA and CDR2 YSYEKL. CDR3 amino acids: CASSQVGPGDEQYF. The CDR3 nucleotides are TGCGCCAGCAGCCAAGTTGGCCCAGGGGACGAGCAGTACTTC.

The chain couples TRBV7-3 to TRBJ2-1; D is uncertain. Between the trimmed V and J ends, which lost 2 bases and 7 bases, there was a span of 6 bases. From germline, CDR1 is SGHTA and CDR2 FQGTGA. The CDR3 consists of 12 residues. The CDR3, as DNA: TGTGCCAGCAGCTTATTTGAGAATGAGCAGTTCTTC. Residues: CASSLFENEQFF.